The rows below give T cell receptor beta chains drawn from one sample of a study of blood T cell repertoires in COVID-19. Method: immunoSEQ multiplex PCR; TCRdb's copy keeps in-frame clones and lacks some. The profile covers around 300,000 clones, with around 88% appearing a single time and roughly 6.2% taken by the ten largest. The sample consisted of PBMCs or T cells enriched from blood (not recorded which). Receptor source: a woman in her 40s who had recovered from COVID-19. CDR3s include the opening cysteine and the closing phenylalanine or tryptophan. The order of the fields is V gene, clone size, D gene, J gene, CDR3 protein, CDR3 DNA. D genes are given only for firm matches. The listing skips clone size in some rows; elsewhere it reads once, few, many or a size class.

v_call: TRBV5-4; clone_size: .; d_call: TRBD1; j_call: TRBJ2-5; cdr3_aa: CASSLPTGTNQETQYF; cdr3_nt: TGTGCCAGCAGCCTTCCGACAGGGACGAACCAAGAGACCCAGTACTTC
v_call: TRBV19; clone_size: .; d_call: .; j_call: TRBJ1-6; cdr3_aa: CASSILWQKSSYNSPLHF; cdr3_nt: TGTGCCAGTAGTATATTGTGGCAGAAAAGCTCCTATAATTCACCCCTCCACTTT
v_call: TRBV24-1; clone_size: .; d_call: .; j_call: TRBJ2-3; cdr3_aa: CATSESSDTQYF; cdr3_nt: TGTGCCACCAGTGAGTCGTCAGATACGCAGTATTTT
v_call: TRBV19; clone_size: once; d_call: .; j_call: TRBJ1-1; cdr3_aa: CASRPGDIGLNTEAFF; cdr3_nt: TGTGCCAGTAGGCCCGGGGACATTGGGTTGAACACTGAAGCTTTCTTT
v_call: TRBV15; clone_size: .; d_call: TRBD2; j_call: TRBJ2-5; cdr3_aa: CATSRDPAGGRETQYF; cdr3_nt: TGTGCCACCAGCAGAGATCCGGCGGGAGGGCGAGAGACCCAGTACTTC
v_call: TRBV5-4; clone_size: .; d_call: TRBD2; j_call: TRBJ2-5; cdr3_aa: CAIQPGLEETQYF; cdr3_nt: TGTGCCATTCAACCGGGACTAGAAGAGACCCAGTACTTC
v_call: TRBV28; clone_size: .; d_call: TRBD2; j_call: TRBJ2-7; cdr3_aa: CASSLLAGVHEQYF; cdr3_nt: TGTGCCAGCAGCCTTCTAGCGGGAGTCCACGAGCAGTACTTC
v_call: TRBV25-1; clone_size: .; d_call: TRBD1; j_call: TRBJ2-6; cdr3_aa: CASSSFGTASSGANVLTF; cdr3_nt: TGTGCCAGCAGTTCCTTCGGGACAGCCTCCTCTGGGGCCAACGTCCTGACTTTC
v_call: TRBV5-8; clone_size: .; d_call: TRBD1; j_call: TRBJ2-7; cdr3_aa: CASTSTGQSSYEQYF; cdr3_nt: TGTGCCAGCACCTCGACGGGACAGAGCTCCTACGAGCAGTACTTC
v_call: TRBV19; clone_size: once; d_call: TRBD1; j_call: TRBJ2-1; cdr3_aa: CASTRGRAPSSYNEQFF; cdr3_nt: TGTGCCAGCACCAGGGGGCGAGCGCCGAGCTCCTACAATGAGCAGTTCTTC
v_call: TRBV18; clone_size: .; d_call: .; j_call: TRBJ2-5; cdr3_aa: CASSPGVAQETQYF; cdr3_nt: TGTGCCAGCTCCCCCGGGGTAGCGCAAGAGACCCAGTACTTC
v_call: TRBV28; clone_size: .; d_call: .; j_call: TRBJ2-3; cdr3_aa: CASSLLVAADTQYF; cdr3_nt: TGTGCCAGCAGTTTACTGGTAGCCGCAGATACGCAGTATTTT
v_call: TRBV12-3/TRBV12-4; clone_size: .; d_call: .; j_call: TRBJ1-5; cdr3_aa: CASSGGRNQPQHF; cdr3_nt: TGTGCCAGCAGCGGTGGGCGCAATCAGCCCCAGCATTTT
v_call: TRBV10-3; clone_size: once; d_call: .; j_call: TRBJ1-2; cdr3_aa: CAISESNRNYGYTF; cdr3_nt: TGTGCCATCAGTGAGTCGAACAGGAACTATGGCTACACCTTC
v_call: TRBV2; clone_size: .; d_call: TRBD1; j_call: TRBJ1-4; cdr3_aa: CAAVVRTGANEKLFF; cdr3_nt: TGTGCCGCCGTGGTGAGGACAGGTGCTAATGAAAAACTGTTTTTT
v_call: TRBV5-4; clone_size: many; d_call: TRBD1; j_call: TRBJ1-1; cdr3_aa: CASSSGQGKEAFF; cdr3_nt: TGTGCCAGCAGCTCCGGACAGGGTAAAGAAGCTTTCTTT
v_call: TRBV5-4; clone_size: .; d_call: .; j_call: TRBJ2-3; cdr3_aa: CASSFGGGTDTQYF; cdr3_nt: TGTGCCAGCAGCTTCGGCGGGGGCACAGATACGCAGTATTTT
v_call: TRBV7-8; clone_size: .; d_call: TRBD1; j_call: TRBJ2-7; cdr3_aa: CASSLSGQGVREQYF; cdr3_nt: TGTGCCAGCAGCTTATCCGGACAGGGGGTGCGCGAGCAGTACTTC
v_call: TRBV28; clone_size: .; d_call: .; j_call: TRBJ1-6; cdr3_aa: CASSQLNSPLHF; cdr3_nt: TGTGCCAGCAGTCAATTGAATTCACCCCTCCACTTT
v_call: TRBV5-4; clone_size: once; d_call: .; j_call: TRBJ1-6; cdr3_aa: CASSSRGSSPLHF; cdr3_nt: TGTGCCAGCAGCTCCCGCGGGAGTTCACCCCTCCACTTT
v_call: TRBV6-5; clone_size: few; d_call: .; j_call: TRBJ2-1; cdr3_aa: CASSYDTSSYNEQFF; cdr3_nt: TGTGCCAGCAGTTACGATACCAGCTCCTACAATGAGCAGTTCTTC
v_call: TRBV6-5; clone_size: .; d_call: TRBD1; j_call: TRBJ1-5; cdr3_aa: CASKKTGRSNQPQHF; cdr3_nt: TGTGCCAGCAAAAAGACAGGGCGTAGCAATCAGCCCCAGCATTTT
v_call: TRBV2; clone_size: once; d_call: TRBD1; j_call: TRBJ2-6; cdr3_aa: CASIWDRLVSGANVLTF; cdr3_nt: TGTGCCAGCATTTGGGACAGGCTTGTCTCTGGGGCCAACGTCCTGACTTTC
v_call: TRBV3-1/TRBV3-2; clone_size: .; d_call: TRBD2; j_call: TRBJ2-7; cdr3_aa: CASSQAPTRGSYEQYF; cdr3_nt: TGTGCCAGCAGCCAAGCTCCTACGCGGGGGAGCTACGAGCAGTACTTC
v_call: TRBV19; clone_size: .; d_call: .; j_call: TRBJ2-1; cdr3_aa: CASSIGVVVDEQFF; cdr3_nt: TGTGCCAGTAGTATCGGGGTTGTGGTTGATGAGCAGTTCTTC
v_call: TRBV27; clone_size: .; d_call: TRBD1; j_call: TRBJ1-4; cdr3_aa: CASRSSDRGVFEKLFF; cdr3_nt: TGTGCCAGCAGGTCGAGTGACAGGGGAGTTTTTGAAAAACTGTTTTTT
v_call: TRBV5-1; clone_size: .; d_call: TRBD1; j_call: TRBJ2-7; cdr3_aa: CASSPRPGQGGNYEQYF; cdr3_nt: TGCGCCAGCAGCCCCCGCCCGGGACAGGGAGGGAACTACGAGCAGTACTTC
v_call: TRBV7-6; clone_size: .; d_call: TRBD2; j_call: TRBJ2-1; cdr3_aa: CASSSLIAGGEDEQFF; cdr3_nt: TGTGCCAGCAGCTCCCTAATAGCGGGAGGGGAGGATGAGCAGTTCTTC
v_call: TRBV5-8; clone_size: .; d_call: .; j_call: TRBJ1-3; cdr3_aa: CASSLAPLSGNTIYF; cdr3_nt: TGTGCCAGCAGCTTGGCTCCCCTCTCTGGAAACACCATATATTTT
v_call: TRBV28; clone_size: .; d_call: TRBD2; j_call: TRBJ2-1; cdr3_aa: CASSSLTSAYNEQFF; cdr3_nt: TGTGCCAGCAGTTCGCTCACTAGCGCTTACAATGAGCAGTTCTTC
v_call: TRBV19; clone_size: .; d_call: .; j_call: TRBJ2-3; cdr3_aa: CASSNREYGPDTQYF; cdr3_nt: TGTGCCAGTAGCAACAGGGAATACGGGCCAGATACGCAGTATTTT
v_call: TRBV10-3; clone_size: .; d_call: TRBD2; j_call: TRBJ2-5; cdr3_aa: CAISAQLAGEETQYF; cdr3_nt: TGTGCCATCAGTGCCCAACTAGCGGGAGAAGAGACCCAGTACTTC
v_call: TRBV28; clone_size: few; d_call: TRBD2; j_call: TRBJ2-1; cdr3_aa: CASSSFPPWLAGGPSYNEQFF; cdr3_nt: TGTGCCAGCAGTTCGTTCCCCCCGTGGCTAGCGGGAGGGCCGAGCTACAATGAGCAGTTCTTC
v_call: TRBV7-3; clone_size: .; d_call: .; j_call: TRBJ2-5; cdr3_aa: CASSSEGTIGETQYF; cdr3_nt: TGTGCCAGCAGCTCAGAGGGTACGATCGGAGAGACCCAGTACTTC
v_call: TRBV2; clone_size: .; d_call: .; j_call: TRBJ2-2; cdr3_aa: CASGTRADGELFF; cdr3_nt: TGTGCCAGCGGAACCAGGGCGGACGGGGAGCTGTTTTTT
v_call: TRBV15; clone_size: .; d_call: TRBD2; j_call: TRBJ2-2; cdr3_aa: CATRPGLAGFAGELFF; cdr3_nt: TGTGCCACCCGGCCGGGTTTAGCGGGATTCGCCGGGGAGCTGTTTTTT
v_call: TRBV27; clone_size: once; d_call: .; j_call: TRBJ2-1; cdr3_aa: CASSLRLSQMGPHNEQFF; cdr3_nt: TGTGCCAGCAGTTTACGCCTATCCCAAATGGGGCCACACAATGAGCAGTTCTTC
v_call: TRBV18; clone_size: .; d_call: .; j_call: TRBJ1-1; cdr3_aa: CASSPPAGTEAFF; cdr3_nt: TGTGCCAGCTCACCACCTGCGGGCACTGAAGCTTTCTTT
v_call: TRBV19; clone_size: few; d_call: .; j_call: TRBJ1-4; cdr3_aa: CASSDGQPRLQLFF; cdr3_nt: TGTGCCAGTAGTGATGGACAGCCCAGGTTGCAACTGTTTTTT
v_call: TRBV28; clone_size: .; d_call: .; j_call: TRBJ2-1; cdr3_aa: CASSLPAGGRKQFF; cdr3_nt: TGTGCCAGCAGTTTACCCGCAGGTGGGAGGAAGCAGTTCTTC
v_call: TRBV28; clone_size: .; d_call: .; j_call: TRBJ2-4; cdr3_aa: CASSQGAKNIQYF; cdr3_nt: TGTGCCAGCAGCCAGGGGGCCAAAAACATTCAGTACTTC
v_call: TRBV18; clone_size: .; d_call: TRBD2; j_call: TRBJ2-5; cdr3_aa: CASSPSAGVETQYF; cdr3_nt: TGTGCCAGCTCCCCATCAGCGGGAGTGGAGACCCAGTACTTC
v_call: TRBV20-1; clone_size: .; d_call: .; j_call: TRBJ1-1; cdr3_aa: CSASIRNTEAFF; cdr3_nt: TGCAGTGCTAGTATCAGGAACACTGAAGCTTTCTTT
v_call: TRBV28; clone_size: .; d_call: .; j_call: TRBJ2-1; cdr3_aa: CASRSNQVNEQFF; cdr3_nt: TGTGCCAGCAGGTCCAATCAGGTTAATGAGCAGTTCTTC
v_call: TRBV5-4; clone_size: .; d_call: .; j_call: TRBJ2-1; cdr3_aa: CASSGRRVHNEQFF; cdr3_nt: TGTGCCAGCAGTGGGAGAAGGGTTCACAATGAGCAGTTCTTC
v_call: TRBV28; clone_size: .; d_call: .; j_call: TRBJ1-2; cdr3_aa: CASSLADYGYTF; cdr3_nt: TGTGCCAGCAGTTTGGCAGACTATGGCTACACCTTC
v_call: TRBV3-1/TRBV3-2; clone_size: few; d_call: TRBD2; j_call: TRBJ2-7; cdr3_aa: CASSQASGSYEQYF; cdr3_nt: TGTGCCAGCAGCCAAGCTAGCGGATCCTACGAGCAGTACTTC